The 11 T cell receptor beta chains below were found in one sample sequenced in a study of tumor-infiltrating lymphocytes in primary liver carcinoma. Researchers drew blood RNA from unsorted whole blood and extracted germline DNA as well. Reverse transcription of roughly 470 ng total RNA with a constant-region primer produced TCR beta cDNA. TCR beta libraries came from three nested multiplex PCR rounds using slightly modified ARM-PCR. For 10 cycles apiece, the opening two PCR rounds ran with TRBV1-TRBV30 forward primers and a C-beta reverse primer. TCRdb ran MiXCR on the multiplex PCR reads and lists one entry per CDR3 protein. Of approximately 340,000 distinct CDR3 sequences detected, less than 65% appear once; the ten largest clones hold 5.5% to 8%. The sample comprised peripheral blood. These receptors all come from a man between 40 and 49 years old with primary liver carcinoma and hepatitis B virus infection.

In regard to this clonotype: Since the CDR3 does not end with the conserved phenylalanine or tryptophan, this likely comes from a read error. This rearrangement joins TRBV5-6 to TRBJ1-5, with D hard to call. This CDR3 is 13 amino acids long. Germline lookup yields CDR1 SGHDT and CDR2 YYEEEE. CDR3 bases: TGTGCTACGACATGTCGGAGCAATCAGCCCCAGCATTCT. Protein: CATTCRSNQPQHS.

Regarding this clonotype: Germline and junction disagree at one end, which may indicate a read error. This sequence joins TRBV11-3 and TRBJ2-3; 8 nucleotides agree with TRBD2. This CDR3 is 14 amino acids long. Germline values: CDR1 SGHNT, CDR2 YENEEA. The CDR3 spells CSSSYSGKPDMQYF. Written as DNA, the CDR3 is TGTTCCAGCAGCTATAGCGGGAAGCCAGATATGCAGTATTTT.

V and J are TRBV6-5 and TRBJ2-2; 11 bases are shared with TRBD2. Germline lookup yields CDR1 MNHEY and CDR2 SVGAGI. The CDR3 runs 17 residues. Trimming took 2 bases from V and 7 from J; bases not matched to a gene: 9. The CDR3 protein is CASSYPRTSGRIGELFF. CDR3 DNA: TGTGCCAGCAGTTACCCCCGGACTAGCGGGCGAATCGGGGAGCTGTTTTTT.

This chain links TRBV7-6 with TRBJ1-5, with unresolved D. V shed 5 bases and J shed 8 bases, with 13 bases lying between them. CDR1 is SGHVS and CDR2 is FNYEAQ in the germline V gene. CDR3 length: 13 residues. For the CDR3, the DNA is TGTGCCAGCAGCACAAGCGATAGAAAGCCCCAGCATTTT. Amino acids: CASSTSDRKPQHF.

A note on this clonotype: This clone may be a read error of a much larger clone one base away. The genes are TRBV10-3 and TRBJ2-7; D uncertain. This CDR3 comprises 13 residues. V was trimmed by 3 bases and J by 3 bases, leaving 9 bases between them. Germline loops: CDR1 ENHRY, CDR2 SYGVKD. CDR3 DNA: TGTGCCATCAGTGACATGGCCTTCTACGAGCAGTACTTC. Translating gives CAISDMAFYEQYF.

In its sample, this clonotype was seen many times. In DNA form, the CDR3 reads TGCGCCAGCAGCTTGGCCGGGACAACTATCACAGATACGCAGTATTTT. It encodes CASSLAGTTITDTQYF. The V gene is TRBV5-1, the J gene TRBJ2-3; tentatively, D is TRBD1 (6 bases). V gave up 0 bases and J gave up 2 bases, with 13 bases separating them. This CDR3 region has 16 residues. The germline gives CDR1 SGHRS, CDR2 YFSETQ.

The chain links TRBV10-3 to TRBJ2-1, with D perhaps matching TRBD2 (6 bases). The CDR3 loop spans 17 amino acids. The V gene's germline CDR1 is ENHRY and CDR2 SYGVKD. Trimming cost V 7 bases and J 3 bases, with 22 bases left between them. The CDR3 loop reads CAIIDEVDREYYNEQFF. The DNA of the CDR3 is TGTGCCATCATCGACGAAGTAGACCGGGAGTACTACAATGAGCAGTTCTTC.

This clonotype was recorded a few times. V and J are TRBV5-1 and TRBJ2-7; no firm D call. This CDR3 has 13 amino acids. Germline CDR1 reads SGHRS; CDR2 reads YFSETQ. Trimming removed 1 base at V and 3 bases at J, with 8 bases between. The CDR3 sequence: CASSLTTNYEQYF. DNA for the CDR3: TGCGCCAGCAGCTTGACTACGAACTACGAGCAGTACTTC.

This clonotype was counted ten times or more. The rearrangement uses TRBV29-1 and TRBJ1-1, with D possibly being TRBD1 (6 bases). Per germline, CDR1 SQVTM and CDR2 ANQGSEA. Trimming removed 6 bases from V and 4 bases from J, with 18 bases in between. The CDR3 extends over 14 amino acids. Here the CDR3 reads CSVLPGQGSTEAFF. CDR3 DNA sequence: TGCAGCGTACTACCGGGACAAGGGAGCACTGAAGCTTTCTTT.

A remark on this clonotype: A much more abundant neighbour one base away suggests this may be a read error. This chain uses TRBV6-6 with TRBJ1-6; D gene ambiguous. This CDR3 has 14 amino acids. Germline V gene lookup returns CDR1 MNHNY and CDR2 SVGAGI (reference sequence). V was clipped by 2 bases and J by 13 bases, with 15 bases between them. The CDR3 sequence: CASSYLQASDPLHF. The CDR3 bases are TGTGCCAGCAGTTACCTGCAGGCCTCCGATCCCCTCCACTTT.

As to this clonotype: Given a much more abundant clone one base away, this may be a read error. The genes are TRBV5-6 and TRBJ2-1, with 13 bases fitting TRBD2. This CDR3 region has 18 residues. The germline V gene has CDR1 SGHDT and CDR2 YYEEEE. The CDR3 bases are TGTGCCAACAGCTTGGGTGGACTAGCGGGAGTTTTGGGGAATGAGCAGTTCTTC. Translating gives CANSLGGLAGVLGNEQFF.